Listed below are T cell receptor beta chains from one sample, sequenced in a study of regulatory T cells in long-lasting Graves disease. TCRdb redid the calling of the multiplex PCR reads with MiXCR, one entry per CDR3 protein. The repertoire has 400,000 or so distinct CDR3 sequences, around a quarter of them found once; the top ten carry roughly 26%. The sample consisted of peripheral blood mononuclear cells (PBMCs), taken when the disease was refractory, from a patient treated with antithyroid drugs. The receptors stem from a female donor with Graves disease. Both conserved end residues are trimmed from each CDR3. A D gene is named only where the DNA matches it firmly.

cdr3_aa,d_call,j_call,v_call
ASRRQGAGNIQY,TRBD1,TRBJ2-4,TRBV28
ASRQGRESNQPQH,TRBD1,TRBJ1-5,TRBV19
ASSALAGASIYNEQF,TRBD2,TRBJ2-1,TRBV5-1
ASEWVAQY,.,TRBJ2-5,TRBV2
ASVSRQGNGYT,TRBD1,TRBJ1-2,TRBV2
SARGTSSGNTIY,.,TRBJ1-3,TRBV20-1
SARDWSTSGSETQY,TRBD2,TRBJ2-5,TRBV20-1
ASSQRGAGDIPF,.,TRBJ1-1,TRBV7-3
ASSKQEYTEAF,.,TRBJ1-1,TRBV7-7
ASNIGTSFHEQY,.,TRBJ2-7,TRBV12-3/TRBV12-4
ASSLETSGRGIEETQY,TRBD2,TRBJ2-5,TRBV28
SVAPMNTEAF,.,TRBJ1-1,TRBV29-1
ASSEFGEEKLF,.,TRBJ1-4,TRBV5-1
SVEVPGTDEETQY,TRBD1,TRBJ2-5,TRBV29-1
ASSSSGEVTEAF,.,TRBJ1-1,TRBV11-1
ASTYDSGANVLT,.,TRBJ2-6,TRBV7-2
ASSRGTGASNIQY,TRBD1,TRBJ2-4,TRBV18
ASSITGNTEAF,.,TRBJ1-1,TRBV19
ASTQRGTGESPLH,TRBD1,TRBJ1-6,TRBV28
AWSRGTSTVEQY,TRBD2,TRBJ2-7,TRBV30
ASSGSPYGYT,.,TRBJ1-2,TRBV7-2
ASSLDGGTPLH,.,TRBJ1-6,TRBV7-2
ASTAPPEFYEQY,.,TRBJ2-7,TRBV28
ATAGSSYEQY,.,TRBJ2-7,TRBV19
SVLRSATQY,.,TRBJ2-5,TRBV29-1
ASRVAGSVAGETQY,TRBD2,TRBJ2-5,TRBV6-2/TRBV6-3
ASSQKVGGLSNQPQH,.,TRBJ1-5,TRBV6-1
ASSEWGETQY,.,TRBJ2-5,TRBV25-1
ASSRPPGGELF,.,TRBJ2-2,TRBV18
ASSLGGWSGYEQY,.,TRBJ2-7,TRBV12-3/TRBV12-4
ASSYSTASNQPQH,.,TRBJ1-5,TRBV6-2/TRBV6-3
ASSLGQSDGYT,.,TRBJ1-2,TRBV7-2
ASSARGLGTEAF,TRBD1,TRBJ1-1,TRBV4-1
ASSLGQGRSGELF,.,TRBJ2-2,TRBV7-3
ASSVGSGSIYEQY,TRBD2,TRBJ2-7,TRBV9
ASSFSGTGVETQY,TRBD1,TRBJ2-5,TRBV11-2
ASSGLAGGADTQY,TRBD2,TRBJ2-3,TRBV2
ATSRDPRGGYEQY,.,TRBJ2-7,TRBV15
SARPDRREVYGYT,.,TRBJ1-2,TRBV20-1
ATSGRGGTYEQY,TRBD2,TRBJ2-7,TRBV15
AWMWGAQETQY,.,TRBJ2-5,TRBV30
ASSHPDRGSAF,TRBD1,TRBJ1-1,TRBV5-1
AGATGTGANVLT,.,TRBJ2-6,TRBV30
ASSLLGLAGTYEQY,TRBD2,TRBJ2-7,TRBV3-1
ASSPRRDTNIQY,.,TRBJ2-4,TRBV7-2
ASSVSGRLSYEQY,TRBD2,TRBJ2-7,TRBV27
ASSLREQGYSGNQPQH,TRBD1,TRBJ1-5,TRBV28
AWSARDPGETQY,.,TRBJ2-5,TRBV30
ASSPSGRNEAF,.,TRBJ1-1,TRBV3-1